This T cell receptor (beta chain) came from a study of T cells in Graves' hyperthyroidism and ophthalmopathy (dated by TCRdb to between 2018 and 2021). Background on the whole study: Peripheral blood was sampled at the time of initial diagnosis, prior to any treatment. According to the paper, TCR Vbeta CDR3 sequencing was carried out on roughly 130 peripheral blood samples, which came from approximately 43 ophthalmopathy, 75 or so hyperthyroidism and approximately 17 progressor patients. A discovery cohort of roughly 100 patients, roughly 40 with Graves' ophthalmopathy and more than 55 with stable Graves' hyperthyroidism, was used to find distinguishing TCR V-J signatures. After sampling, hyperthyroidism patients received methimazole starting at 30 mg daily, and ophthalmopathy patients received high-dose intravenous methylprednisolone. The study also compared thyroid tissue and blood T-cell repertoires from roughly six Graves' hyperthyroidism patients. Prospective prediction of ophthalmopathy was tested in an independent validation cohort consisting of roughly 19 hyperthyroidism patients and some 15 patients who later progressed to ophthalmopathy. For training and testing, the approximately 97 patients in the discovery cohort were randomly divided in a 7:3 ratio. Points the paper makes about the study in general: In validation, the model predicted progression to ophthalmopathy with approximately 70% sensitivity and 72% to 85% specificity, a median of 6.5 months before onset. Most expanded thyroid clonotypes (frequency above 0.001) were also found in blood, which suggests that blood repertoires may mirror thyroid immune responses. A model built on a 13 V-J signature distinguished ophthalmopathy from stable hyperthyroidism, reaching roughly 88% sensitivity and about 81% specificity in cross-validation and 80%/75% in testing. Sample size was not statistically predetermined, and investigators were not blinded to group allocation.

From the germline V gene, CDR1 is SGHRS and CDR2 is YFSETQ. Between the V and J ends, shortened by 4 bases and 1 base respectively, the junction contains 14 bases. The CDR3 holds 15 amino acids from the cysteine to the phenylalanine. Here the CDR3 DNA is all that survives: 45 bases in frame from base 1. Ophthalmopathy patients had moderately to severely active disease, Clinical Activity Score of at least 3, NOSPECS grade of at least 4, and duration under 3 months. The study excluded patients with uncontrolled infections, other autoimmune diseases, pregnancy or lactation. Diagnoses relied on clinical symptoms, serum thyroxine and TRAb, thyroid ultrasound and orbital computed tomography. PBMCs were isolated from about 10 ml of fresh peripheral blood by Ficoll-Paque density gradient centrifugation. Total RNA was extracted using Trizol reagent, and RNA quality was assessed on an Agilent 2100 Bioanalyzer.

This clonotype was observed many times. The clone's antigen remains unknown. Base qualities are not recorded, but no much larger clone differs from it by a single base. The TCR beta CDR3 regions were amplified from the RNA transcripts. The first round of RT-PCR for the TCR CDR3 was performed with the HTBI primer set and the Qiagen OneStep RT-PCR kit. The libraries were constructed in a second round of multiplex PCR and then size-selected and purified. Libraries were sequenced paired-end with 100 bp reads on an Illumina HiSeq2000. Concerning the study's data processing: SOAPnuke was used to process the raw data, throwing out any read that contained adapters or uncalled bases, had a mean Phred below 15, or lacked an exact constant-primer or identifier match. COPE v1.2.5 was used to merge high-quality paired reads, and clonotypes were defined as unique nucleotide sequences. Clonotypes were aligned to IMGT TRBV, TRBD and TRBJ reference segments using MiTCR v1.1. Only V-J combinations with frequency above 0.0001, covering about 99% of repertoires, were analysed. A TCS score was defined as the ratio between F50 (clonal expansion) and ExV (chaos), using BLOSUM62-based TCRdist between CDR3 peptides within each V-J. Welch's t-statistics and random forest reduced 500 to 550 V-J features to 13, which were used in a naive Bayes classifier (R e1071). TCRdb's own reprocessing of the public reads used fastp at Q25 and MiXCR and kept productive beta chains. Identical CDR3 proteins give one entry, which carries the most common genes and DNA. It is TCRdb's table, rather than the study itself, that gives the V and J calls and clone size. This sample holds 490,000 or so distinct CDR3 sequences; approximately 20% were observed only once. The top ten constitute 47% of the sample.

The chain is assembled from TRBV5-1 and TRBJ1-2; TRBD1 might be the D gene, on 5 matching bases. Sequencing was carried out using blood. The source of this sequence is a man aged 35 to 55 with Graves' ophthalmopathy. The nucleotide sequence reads TGCGCCAGCAGCCAAAACCAGGGAAGTAACTATGGCTACACCTTC. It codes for CASSQNQGSNYGYTF.